This is a list of T cell receptor beta chains from one sample in a study of cytomegalovirus exposure and HLA in healthy donors. Clones were read by immunoSEQ multiplex PCR, and TCRdb kept only the in-frame ones, dropping some. Among some 200,000 clones listed, around 80% were seen once. The sequenced sample was PBMCs. These receptors were collected from a middle-aged man in good health and CMV-seropositive. The CDR3 runs from the conserved cysteine through the conserved F or W. Fields, in order: CDR3 protein, CDR3 DNA, D gene, J gene, clone size, V gene. A D gene is named only where the DNA matches it firmly. Clone sizes are given selectively: once, few, many, or a class where the clone is expanded.

CDR3 protein: CASSAAGGVGEKLFF
CDR3 DNA: TGTGCCAGCAGTGCCGCAGGGGGCGTAGGTGAAAAACTGTTTTTT
D gene: TRBD1
J gene: TRBJ1-4
clone size: -
V gene: TRBV6-4

CDR3 protein: CASSQLGGSQDTQYF
CDR3 DNA: TGTGCCAGCAGCCAGTTAGGAGGGTCCCAAGATACGCAGTATTTT
D gene: -
J gene: TRBJ2-3
clone size: -
V gene: TRBV14

CDR3 protein: CATNHDRGWDQPQHF
CDR3 DNA: TGTGCCACCAACCACGACAGGGGATGGGATCAGCCCCAGCATTTT
D gene: TRBD1
J gene: TRBJ1-5
clone size: -
V gene: TRBV15

CDR3 protein: CASSLEGTGDGYTF
CDR3 DNA: TGCGCCAGCAGCTTGGAGGGGACGGGGGATGGCTACACCTTC
D gene: -
J gene: TRBJ1-2
clone size: -
V gene: TRBV5-1

CDR3 protein: CASSQEGTGAKQYF
CDR3 DNA: TGCGCCAGCAGCCAAGAGGGAACAGGGGCTAAGCAGTACTTC
D gene: TRBD1
J gene: TRBJ2-7
clone size: -
V gene: TRBV4-3

CDR3 protein: CASTQGSSYGYTF
CDR3 DNA: TGTGCCAGCACGCAGGGATCCAGCTATGGCTACACCTTC
D gene: -
J gene: TRBJ1-2
clone size: -
V gene: TRBV2

CDR3 protein: CASSQSRKPYEQYF
CDR3 DNA: TGCGCCAGCAGTCAATCGAGGAAACCCTACGAGCAGTACTTC
D gene: -
J gene: TRBJ2-7
clone size: -
V gene: TRBV23-1

CDR3 protein: CASSGPLANQPQHF
CDR3 DNA: TGTGCCAGTAGTGGGCCGCTTGCAAATCAGCCCCAGCATTTT
D gene: -
J gene: TRBJ1-5
clone size: -
V gene: TRBV19

CDR3 protein: CASSLTTEGGYTF
CDR3 DNA: TGTGCCAGCAGCCTAACAACCGAGGGTGGCTACACCTTC
D gene: -
J gene: TRBJ1-2
clone size: -
V gene: TRBV7-8

CDR3 protein: CASSLRGAGRNQPQHF
CDR3 DNA: TGTGCCAGCAGCTTGCGGGGGGCCGGACGGAATCAGCCCCAGCATTTT
D gene: -
J gene: TRBJ1-5
clone size: -
V gene: TRBV5-5

CDR3 protein: CASTPGQLRNQPQHF
CDR3 DNA: TGTGCCAGTACCCCGGGACAGCTCCGCAATCAGCCCCAGCATTTT
D gene: TRBD1
J gene: TRBJ1-5
clone size: once
V gene: TRBV19

CDR3 protein: CASSHAQETYGYTF
CDR3 DNA: TGCGCCAGCAGCCACGCACAGGAAACCTATGGCTACACCTTC
D gene: -
J gene: TRBJ1-2
clone size: -
V gene: TRBV4-3

CDR3 protein: CASSLVGGSDEQFF
CDR3 DNA: TGCGCCAGCAGCTTGGTTGGGGGCAGCGATGAGCAGTTCTTC
D gene: -
J gene: TRBJ2-1
clone size: -
V gene: TRBV5-1

CDR3 protein: CASSFRANGELFF
CDR3 DNA: TGTGCCAGCAGTTTCAGGGCAAACGGGGAGCTGTTTTTT
D gene: -
J gene: TRBJ2-2
clone size: once
V gene: TRBV28

CDR3 protein: CASSEEGLGFYNEQFF
CDR3 DNA: TGTGCCAGCAGTGAAGAGGGACTAGGGTTCTACAATGAGCAGTTCTTC
D gene: TRBD2
J gene: TRBJ2-1
clone size: -
V gene: TRBV6-1

CDR3 protein: CASRLGVLDAEAFF
CDR3 DNA: TGTGCCAGCAGACTCGGGGTGCTCGACGCTGAAGCTTTCTTT
D gene: -
J gene: TRBJ1-1
clone size: -
V gene: TRBV6-1

CDR3 protein: CASSLTGRGTSTDTQYF
CDR3 DNA: TGTGCCAGCAGCTTAACGGGCAGGGGAACTAGCACAGATACGCAGTATTTT
D gene: -
J gene: TRBJ2-3
clone size: -
V gene: TRBV7-3

CDR3 protein: CASSPGQTAYSNQPQHF
CDR3 DNA: TGTGCCAGCAGCCCGGGACAGACAGCTTATAGCAATCAGCCCCAGCATTTT
D gene: TRBD1
J gene: TRBJ1-5
clone size: -
V gene: TRBV7-8

CDR3 protein: CAIRETGNSNQPQHF
CDR3 DNA: TGTGCCATCAGAGAGACAGGGAATAGCAATCAGCCCCAGCATTTT
D gene: TRBD1
J gene: TRBJ1-5
clone size: -
V gene: TRBV10-3

CDR3 protein: CASSPGRGTSGGGDTQYF
CDR3 DNA: TGTGCCAGCAGCCCGGGGCGTGGGACTAGCGGGGGGGGAGATACGCAGTATTTT
D gene: TRBD2
J gene: TRBJ2-3
clone size: -
V gene: TRBV5-4

CDR3 protein: CASSSTVGGDYGYTF
CDR3 DNA: TGTGCCAGCAGCTCCACTGTTGGGGGCGACTATGGCTACACCTTC
D gene: -
J gene: TRBJ1-2
clone size: -
V gene: TRBV6-5

CDR3 protein: CASSGTSGGFGETQYF
CDR3 DNA: TGTGCCAGCAGTGGGACTAGCGGGGGGTTCGGAGAGACCCAGTACTTC
D gene: TRBD2
J gene: TRBJ2-5
clone size: -
V gene: TRBV6-1

CDR3 protein: CASSRRGAGPSTMNTEAFF
CDR3 DNA: TGCGCCAGCAGCCGGCGGGGGGCCGGGCCCTCGACCATGAACACTGAAGCTTTCTTT
D gene: -
J gene: TRBJ1-1
clone size: -
V gene: TRBV5-1

CDR3 protein: CASSQERYSNQPQHF
CDR3 DNA: TGCGCCAGCAGCCAAGAGCGGTATAGCAATCAGCCCCAGCATTTT
D gene: -
J gene: TRBJ1-5
clone size: few
V gene: TRBV4-3

CDR3 protein: CASARDRAATNEKLFF
CDR3 DNA: TGTGCCAGCGCCAGGGACAGGGCTGCAACTAATGAAAAACTGTTTTTT
D gene: TRBD1
J gene: TRBJ1-4
clone size: -
V gene: TRBV18

CDR3 protein: CAISTGEGNTIYF
CDR3 DNA: TGTGCCATATCTACGGGAGAAGGAAACACCATATATTTT
D gene: -
J gene: TRBJ1-3
clone size: -
V gene: TRBV10-3